The 11 T cell receptor beta chains below come from one sample, sequenced in a study of T cells in Graves' hyperthyroidism and ophthalmopathy. Amplification of TCR beta CDR3 regions was performed using RNA transcripts as template. First-round RT-PCR of the TCR CDR3 relied on the HTBI primer set. A single record per CDR3 protein comes from TCRdb applying MiXCR to the multiplex PCR reads. The sample lists fewer than 800,000 distinct CDR3 sequences, roughly 15% occurring once. Material: blood. The receptor set was obtained from a man younger than 35 with Graves' hyperthyroidism.

This clonotype has a handful of counts. This chain links TRBV30 with TRBJ1-2, with unresolved D. The CDR3 length is 14 residues. Trimming took off 2 bases at V and 4 bases at J, with 14 bases between the two ends. The germline gives CDR1 GTSNPN, CDR2 SVGIG (reference sequence). CDR3 nucleotides: TGTGCCTGGAGTACGGTCGCGCCGGGCTATGGCTACACCTTC. Protein: CAWSTVAPGYGYTF.

This clonotype was recorded many times. The chain employs TRBV2 and TRBJ2-1; no clear D. The germline V gene encodes CDR1 SNHLY and CDR2 FYNNEI. Deletions cut 5 bases from V and 12 bases from J, with 11 bases between. The CDR3 covers 11 residues. In DNA, the CDR3 is TGTGCCAGCAGTAAACGGATCGGGCAGTTCTTC. Translation gives CASSKRIGQFF. Combining the CDR3 with reference TRBV2 and TRBJ2-1 gives the whole variable domain EPEVTQTPSHQVTQMGQEVILRCVPISNHLYFYWYRQILGQKVEFLVSFYNNEISEKSEIFDDQFSVERPDGSNFTLKIRSTKLEDSAMYFCASSKRIGQFFGPGTRLTVL.

V is TRBV6-1 and J is TRBJ1-2; 10 positions match TRBD1. The CDR3 runs to 14 residues. V shed 8 bases, J shed 5 bases, and the junction held 8 bases outside the gene matches. CDR1 and CDR2 (germline): MNHNS, SASEGT. The CDR3 nucleotides are TGTGCCAGCGGGGGACAGGGGAATATGTATGGCTACACCTTC. It specifies CASGGQGNMYGYTF.

This clonotype was seen ten or more times. The rearrangement links TRBV20-1 to TRBJ2-1; 8 positions match TRBD1. This CDR3 is built from 16 residues. Unmatched junction bases numbered 7, after V lost 0 bases and J lost 3 bases. Germline V gene lookup returns CDR1 DFQATT and CDR2 SNEGSKA (reference sequence). CDR3 loop: CSARDQARGHYNEQFF. Here the CDR3 DNA reads TGCAGTGCTAGAGATCAGGCCAGGGGGCACTACAATGAGCAGTTCTTC.

This clonotype occurred a few times. This CDR3 is CASSLNHGLAGTYEQYF. The CDR3 bases are TGTGCCAGCAGCTTGAATCACGGACTAGCGGGGACCTACGAGCAGTACTTC. This chain connects TRBV5-8 to TRBJ2-7, with 12 bases matching TRBD2. Germline CDR1 reads SGHTS; CDR2 reads YDEGEE. Trimming took 1 base from V and 2 from J; bases not matched to a gene: 7. The CDR3 loop spans 17 amino acids.

This clonotype showed up just once. The chain uses TRBV18 and TRBJ2-2; the match to TRBD2 covers 8 bases. This CDR3 comprises 16 residues. V gave up 4 bases and J gave up 2 bases; unmatched junction bases: 6. Germline V lookup: CDR1 KGHSH, CDR2 LQKENI. The CDR3 region is CASSRPGLDNTGELFF. CDR3 nucleotides: TGTGCCAGCTCACGTCCGGGACTAGACAACACCGGGGAGCTGTTTTTT. The full variable domain, completed using reference TRBV18 and TRBJ2-2, is NAGVMQNPRHLVRRRGQEARLRCSPMKGHSHVYWYRQLPEEGLKFMVYLQKENIIDESGMPKERFSAEFPKEGPSILRIQQVVRGDSAAYFCASSRPGLDNTGELFFGEGSRLTVL.

This clonotype was detected only a few times. The chain employs TRBV2 and TRBJ1-4; the D gene is possibly TRBD1 (5 bases). The germline gives CDR1 SNHLY, CDR2 FYNNEI. This CDR3 region has 15 residues. Trimming stripped 6 bases from V and 2 bases from J, with 13 bases between. The CDR3 DNA sequence: TGTGCCAGCAGGCAAGGGGTGGGGACTAATGAAAAACTGTTTTTT. This translates into CASRQGVGTNEKLFF.

Many counts were recorded for this clonotype. This chain uses TRBV6-2 or TRBV6-3 with TRBJ1-5; TRBD1 might be the D (5 bases). The CDR3 is 13 amino acids. V was clipped by 6 bases and J by 4 bases, with 10 bases between them. The germline CDR1 and CDR2 sequences are MNHEY and SVGEGT. Here the CDR3 DNA reads TGTGCCAGCAGGTTCAGGGCGAATCAGCCCCAGCATTTT. Protein sequence: CASRFRANQPQHF.

This clonotype was recorded at least ten times. The chain joins TRBV6-1 to TRBJ2-7, with 7 bases matching TRBD1. CDR1 MNHNS and CDR2 SASEGT come from the germline V gene. J gave up 4 bases and V 5 bases, and 5 bases lay outside the gene matches. The CDR3 is 13 amino acids. In DNA form, the CDR3 reads TGTGCCAGCAGTCATAGGACAGGTTACGAGCAGTACTTC. This encodes CASSHRTGYEQYF.

This clonotype was found a few times. V usage is TRBV5-1 and J usage is TRBJ2-3, with 9 bases aligning to TRBD2. Germline V gene sequence: CDR1 SGHRS, CDR2 YFSETQ. The CDR3 has 15 amino acids. V lost 0 bases and J lost 6; bases outside the gene matches: 5. CDR3 DNA: TGCGCCAGCAGCTTGGTACTAGCGGGCGGGGATACGCAGTATTTT. Protein product: CASSLVLAGGDTQYF.

This clonotype has a handful of counts. The CDR3 sequence is CSVEVGGHGNTGELFF. In nucleotides, the CDR3 is TGCAGCGTTGAAGTGGGAGGACACGGGAACACCGGGGAGCTGTTTTTT. This chain connects TRBV29-1 to TRBJ2-2, with D maybe TRBD2 (6 bases). The CDR3 has 16 amino acids. Germline V gene sequence: CDR1 SQVTM, CDR2 ANQGSEA. V was clipped by 1 base and J by 1 base, with 13 bases between them.